Listed below are T cell receptor beta chains from one sample, sequenced in a study of human T cells and chemical hapten exposure. TCRdb redid the calling of the RACE reads with MiXCR, one entry per CDR3 protein. Of about 190,000 distinct CDR3 sequences listed, more than 20% are singletons. Specimen: whole blood, collected in connection with sensitization to the hapten diphenylcyclopropenone (DPC). Source of these receptors: a middle-aged woman with alopecia areata. Some clones in this sample may be carry-over from other donors' samples. Both conserved end residues are part of each CDR3. Each record gives: clone size, D gene, J gene, V gene, CDR3 protein, CDR3 DNA. The D gene is left open where the match is weak. A row's size may be missing; if present it is once, few, many or a size class.

-,-,TRBJ2-7,TRBV6-5,CASSYSLGRTYEQYF,TGTGCCAGCAGTTACTCTCTGGGTCGCACCTACGAGCAGTACTTC
few,-,TRBJ2-5,TRBV6-1,CASSEAFAETQYF,TGTGCCAGCAGTGAAGCGTTTGCGGAGACCCAGTACTTC
-,-,TRBJ2-3,TRBV9,CASSPRDGSDTQYF,TGTGCCAGCAGCCCGCGGGACGGATCAGATACGCAGTATTTT
-,-,TRBJ1-6,TRBV7-2,CASSSPRSSSPLHF,TGTGCCAGCAGCTCTCCGCGTAGTAGTTCACCCCTCCACTTT
few,-,TRBJ2-7,TRBV29-1,CSVYKGTSYEQYF,TGCAGCGTTTATAAGGGCACCTCCTACGAGCAGTACTTC
-,TRBD1,TRBJ2-7,TRBV29-1,CSVDQTGERYEQYF,TGCAGCGTTGACCAGACAGGGGAACGATACGAGCAGTACTTC
few,TRBD2,TRBJ2-5,TRBV7-9,CASSSPRLAGAETQYF,TGTGCCAGCAGCTCTCCACGACTAGCGGGAGCCGAGACCCAGTACTTC
few,-,TRBJ2-7,TRBV4-2,CASSQPPRAYEQYF,TGTGCCAGCAGCCAGCCCCCCCGTGCCTACGAGCAGTACTTC
many,-,TRBJ1-1,TRBV20-1,CSAPPPKGRGTEAFF,TGCAGTGCCCCGCCACCGAAGGGCCGAGGCACTGAAGCTTTCTTT
many,TRBD1,TRBJ2-7,TRBV20-1,CSGFEPGGSYEQYF,TGCAGTGGGTTCGAGCCAGGGGGAAGCTACGAGCAGTACTTC
-,TRBD2,TRBJ2-7,TRBV7-2,CASSPRLASSYEQYF,TGTGCCAGCAGCCCGAGACTAGCGAGCTCCTACGAGCAGTACTTC
-,-,TRBJ2-5,TRBV6-2/TRBV6-3,CASSPGLKGYF,TGTGCCAGCAGTCCTGGACTTAAGGGGTACTTC
-,-,TRBJ2-3,TRBV9,CASSVGQIADTQYF,TGTGCCAGCAGCGTAGGACAGATCGCAGATACGCAGTATTTT
-,-,TRBJ2-1,TRBV7-9,CASSLVGDSKFF,TGTGCCAGCAGCTTAGTTGGGGACTCGAAGTTCTTC
-,TRBD1,TRBJ1-1,TRBV2,CASGPRQGRNTEAFF,TGTGCCAGCGGGCCGAGACAGGGGAGGAACACTGAAGCTTTCTTT
few,-,TRBJ2-6,TRBV6-2/TRBV6-3,CASSSIDSGANVLTF,TGTGCCAGCAGTTCGATCGACTCTGGGGCCAACGTCCTGACTTTC
-,-,TRBJ2-7,TRBV18,CASSPGAFSYEQYF,TGTGCCAGCTCACCCGGGGCCTTCTCCTACGAGCAGTACTTC
-,-,TRBJ2-6,TRBV20-1,CSARDPSSGANVLTF,TGCAGTGCTAGAGATCCCAGCTCTGGGGCCAACGTCCTGACTTTC
-,-,TRBJ1-2,TRBV4-3,CASSQVGATVNYGYTF,TGCGCCAGCAGCCAAGTAGGGGCTACAGTGAACTATGGCTACACCTTC
few,TRBD2,TRBJ2-1,TRBV29-1,CSAPTSGTYNEQFF,TGCAGCGCTCCGACTAGCGGGACTTACAATGAGCAGTTCTTC
many,-,TRBJ2-7,TRBV7-9,CASSPLGAGTTYEQYF,TGTGCCAGCAGCCCCCTCGGTGCAGGGACCACCTACGAGCAGTACTTC